The 27 T cell receptor beta chains listed next were all sequenced from one sample in a study of blood T cell repertoires in COVID-19 (TCRdb year 2020). Receptor amplification or capture employed the immunoSEQ multiplex PCR assay. TCRdb provides this immuneACCESS table in a form limited to in-frame rearrangements. Some clones are lacking; in checked studies, under half of them reflect an unresolved V gene, and why the rest are absent is not known. The sample includes nearly 70,000 clones, with 90% to 95% observed a single time. 7.3% of the sample is taken by the ten largest. The sample comprised peripheral blood. These receptors originate from a man aged 40-50 years with COVID-19, enrolled during active disease.

The chain carries TRBV4-1 and TRBJ2-1, with 12 bases fitting TRBD2. The V segment lost 1 base and the J segment 8 bases; nucleotides outside the gene matches: 3. Germline CDR1 MGHRA, CDR2 YSYEKL. This CDR3 comprises 15 residues. The CDR3 is CASSQGLAGVDEQFF. The CDR3 DNA reads TGCGCCAGCAGCCAAGGACTAGCGGGGGTAGATGAGCAGTTCTTC.

The V call is TRBV5-1, the J call TRBJ2-7; 7 bases are shared with TRBD1. The J segment lost 2 bases and the V segment lost 4 bases, leaving 6 bases of the junction unmatched. CDR1 is SGHRS and CDR2 is YFSETQ in the germline V gene. This CDR3 spans 14 amino acids. CDR3 region: CASSAPGGTYEQYF. Written as DNA, the CDR3 is TGCGCCAGCAGCGCCCCAGGGGGAACCTACGAGCAGTACTTC. Full variable domain (outside the CDR3, taken from reference TRBV5-1 and TRBJ2-7): KAGVTQTPRYLIKTRGQQVTLSCSPISGHRSVSWYQQTPGQGLQFLFEYFSETQRNKGNFPGRFSGRQFSNSRSEMNVSTLELGDSALYLCASSAPGGTYEQYFGPGTRLTVT.

The chain uses TRBV30 and TRBJ2-2; D perhaps matches TRBD1 (6 bases). Trimming cost V 2 bases and J 6 bases, with 10 bases left between them. Germline CDR1 and CDR2: GTSNPN and SVGIG (reference sequence). CDR3 length: 13 residues. CDR3 protein: CAWSQQGAGELFF. CDR3 nucleotides: TGTGCCTGGAGTCAACAGGGAGCCGGGGAGCTGTTTTTT. Together with reference TRBV30 and TRBJ2-2, the CDR3 gives the full variable domain: SQTIHQWPATLVQPVGSPLSLECTVEGTSNPNLYWYRQAAGRGLQLLFYSVGIGQISSEVPQNLSASRPQDRQFILSSKKLLLSDSGFYLCAWSQQGAGELFFGEGSRLTVL.

This clone was recorded only once. The chain combines TRBV5-1 with TRBJ1-4; D is uncertain. The germline CDR1 and CDR2 sequences are SGHRS and YFSETQ. This CDR3 spans 14 amino acids. V was cut by 0 bases and J by 8 bases, with 11 bases left in between. CDR3 sequence reads: CASSLGGNVEKLFF. The CDR3 nucleotides read TGCGCCAGCAGCTTGGGCGGTAATGTGGAAAAACTGTTTTTT.

This rearrangement joins TRBV2 to TRBJ1-1; D is perhaps TRBD1 (5 bases). From germline, CDR1 is SNHLY and CDR2 FYNNEI. The CDR3 covers 14 residues. V lost 7 bases and J lost 4, with 16 bases in between. The CDR3 sequence is CASIPVGQGTEAFF. The CDR3 nucleotides read TGTGCCAGCATCCCCGTCGGGCAGGGCACTGAAGCTTTCTTT.

The chain uses TRBV5-1 and TRBJ2-5, with 8 positions matching TRBD1. V trimming: 0 bases; J trimming: 2 bases; junction bases outside the gene matches: 6. Germline V lookup: CDR1 SGHRS, CDR2 YFSETQ. The CDR3 is 16 amino acids. In nucleotides, the CDR3 is TGCGCCAGCAGCTTGGACCCAGGACAGGGTCAAGAGACCCAGTACTTC. Translating gives CASSLDPGQGQETQYF.

This chain connects TRBV15 to TRBJ2-5; D uncertain. Germline lookup yields CDR1 LNHNV and CDR2 YYDKDF (reference sequence). The CDR3 is made up of 16 amino acids. Trimming removed 0 bases at V and 0 bases at J, with 11 bases between. The CDR3 sequence: CATSRDLASYQETQYF. CDR3 nucleotide sequence: TGTGCCACCAGCAGAGATCTGGCTTCGTACCAAGAGACCCAGTACTTC.

V gene TRBV10-2 combines with J gene TRBJ1-5; TRBD1 agrees at 7 bases. The germline CDR1 and CDR2 sequences are WSHSY and SAAADI. The CDR3 is 14 residues long. V shed 2 bases and J 7 bases; nucleotides not matched to a gene: 5. The DNA of the CDR3 is TGCGCCAGCAGTGAGGGCAGGGGGGACCAGCCCCAGCATTTT. Residues: CASSEGRGDQPQHF.

V and J are TRBV11-3 and TRBJ2-1; a possible D gene is TRBD1 (5 bases). Germline V gene lookup returns CDR1 SGHNT and CDR2 YENEEA. V shed 1 base and J shed 2 bases, with 9 bases lying between them. This CDR3 is 15 amino acids long. The CDR3 coding sequence is TGTGCCAGCAGCTTAGGGCAGGGCCCCTACAATGAGCAGTTCTTC. As protein: CASSLGQGPYNEQFF.

This chain links TRBV19 with TRBJ1-2; possibly TRBD1 for D (5 bases). In germline, CDR1 is LNHDA, CDR2 SQIVND (reference sequence). With 5 bases removed from V and 4 bases from J, the gap between germline ends came to 14 bases. The CDR3 is made up of 14 amino acids. In DNA, the CDR3 is TGTGCCAGTAGTTTTGAATCAGGGATCTATGGCTACACCTTC. Its translation: CASSFESGIYGYTF.

The CDR3 reads CASSRTLRGEGEQYF. CDR3 nucleotide sequence: TGCGCCAGCAGCCGAACCCTGAGGGGGGAGGGCGAGCAGTACTTC. This sequence joins TRBV10-2 and TRBJ2-7, with D tentatively TRBD2 (7 bases). The CDR3 loop spans 15 amino acids. CDR1 and CDR2 from the germline V gene are WSHSY and SAAADI. Trimming removed 6 bases from V and 6 bases from J, with 21 bases in between.

This clone is a singleton in its sample. The chain couples TRBV9 to TRBJ2-1, with 10 positions matching TRBD2. In germline, CDR1 is SGDLS, CDR2 YYNGEE. J gave up 2 bases and V 4 bases, and 9 bases lay outside the gene matches. This CDR3 comprises 17 residues. CDR3 DNA: TGTGCCAGCAGCTACGGAGGTAGCGGGGGGACCTACAATGAGCAGTTCTTC. Amino acids: CASSYGGSGGTYNEQFF.

This clone occurred a few times. The chain links TRBV6-5 to TRBJ1-5; TRBD1 might be the D (5 bases). Germline V CDR1 and CDR2: MNHEY, SVGAGI. The CDR3 runs 15 residues. V lost 7 bases, J lost 2 bases, and 15 bases lay in between. The CDR3 nucleotides read TGTGCCAGCATAAGTGGTGGGGCTGGCAATCAGCCCCAGCATTTT. Amino acids: CASISGGAGNQPQHF.

The chain links TRBV6-1 to TRBJ2-1; TRBD1 aligns across 8 bases. V dropped 0 bases and J dropped 5; count of bases not matched to a gene: 15. Germline loops: CDR1 MNHNS, CDR2 SASEGT. This CDR3 contains 19 residues. The CDR3, as DNA: TGTGCCAGCAGTGAAGCGGCTGGGGTCATAGGGACAGGAGACAATGAGCAGTTCTTC. This translates into CASSEAAGVIGTGDNEQFF.

The chain combines TRBV5-1 with TRBJ1-1; 10 bases are a match to TRBD1. J was trimmed by 7 bases and V by 3 bases; bases with no gene match: 6. The CDR3 spans 14 residues. The germline CDR1 and CDR2 sequences are SGHRS and YFSETQ. DNA of the CDR3: TGCGCCAGCAGCTCAGCCGGGACAGGGGTTGAAGCTTTCTTT. It encodes CASSSAGTGVEAFF. Based on the CDR3 plus reference TRBV5-1 and TRBJ1-1, the full variable domain is KAGVTQTPRYLIKTRGQQVTLSCSPISGHRSVSWYQQTPGQGLQFLFEYFSETQRNKGNFPGRFSGRQFSNSRSEMNVSTLELGDSALYLCASSSAGTGVEAFFGQGTRLTVV.

The V gene is TRBV3-1 (or the pseudogene TRBV3-2), the J gene TRBJ1-6; D is uncertain. CDR1 and CDR2 (germline): LGHDT, YNNKEL (reference sequence). This CDR3 region has 17 residues. Trimming pared 1 base from V and 0 bases from J, leaving 10 bases between. CDR3 loop: CASSQGVASSYNSPLHF. The CDR3 DNA follows: TGTGCCAGCAGCCAAGGGGTTGCTAGCTCCTATAATTCACCCCTCCACTTT.

The rearrangement joins TRBV18 to TRBJ1-1, with D tentatively TRBD1 (5 bases). The CDR3 has 15 amino acids. Germline assignment: CDR1 KGHSH and CDR2 LQKENI. Trimming left V 4 bases short and J 4 bases short, with 16 bases between. This CDR3 reads CASSLGAGRGTEAFF. DNA for the CDR3: TGTGCCAGCTCACTCGGTGCAGGGCGCGGCACTGAAGCTTTCTTT.

CDR3 amino acids: CAWSHAGGNSPLHF. The CDR3 coding sequence is TGTGCCTGGAGTCACGCGGGCGGGAATTCACCCCTCCACTTT. V usage is TRBV30 and J usage is TRBJ1-6; D gene uncertain. Per the germline V gene, CDR1 is GTSNPN and CDR2 is SVGIG (reference sequence). V was pared by 2 bases and J by 7 bases, with 12 bases between. The CDR3 covers 14 residues.

This rearrangement joins TRBV28 to TRBJ1-3, with 7 bases aligning to TRBD1. V dropped 4 bases and J dropped 3; count of bases not matched to a gene: 3. CDR1 and CDR2 from the germline V gene are MDHEN and SYDVKM. This CDR3 is 14 amino acids long. This CDR3 is CASSSGGSGNTIYF. CDR3 in DNA: TGTGCCAGCAGTTCAGGGGGTAGTGGAAACACCATATATTTT.

This chain links TRBV10-1 with TRBJ2-2, with TRBD1 as a possible D gene (6 bases). V was shortened by 5 bases and J by 4 bases, with 14 bases between the two germline ends. The germline V gene encodes CDR1 WNHNN and CDR2 SYGVQD (reference sequence). This CDR3 has 15 residues. CDR3 in amino acids: CASSSGVGGTGELFF. The CDR3 nucleotides are TGCGCCAGCAGTTCAGGGGTTGGGGGCACCGGGGAGCTGTTTTTT.

The genes are TRBV19 and TRBJ2-1; 8 nucleotides match TRBD1. Germline V CDR1 and CDR2: LNHDA, SQIVND (reference sequence). CDR3 size: 14 residues. The junction had 8 bases not matched to a gene; V was cut back by 6 bases and J by 7 bases. This CDR3 is CASSRTGNANEQFF. Written as DNA, the CDR3 is TGTGCCAGTAGCCGGACAGGGAACGCAAATGAGCAGTTCTTC.

The genes are TRBV3-1 (or the pseudogene TRBV3-2) and TRBJ2-3, with D perhaps matching TRBD2 (6 bases). This CDR3 comprises 15 residues. Per germline, CDR1 LGHDT and CDR2 YNNKEL (reference sequence). Between the trimmed V and J ends, which lost 5 bases and 4 bases, there was a span of 16 bases. The CDR3 bases are TGTGCCAGCAGCTTGCGGGGAGGCAGACCAGATACGCAGTATTTT. Translation gives CASSLRGGRPDTQYF.

V is TRBV13 and J is TRBJ2-7; D remains unclear. The CDR3 is made up of 13 amino acids. V lost 2 bases to trimming and J lost 0 bases, with 5 bases between them. Germline values: CDR1 PRHDT, CDR2 FYEKMQ (reference sequence). Here the CDR3 reads CASSLSHSYEQYF. The CDR3 nucleotides are TGTGCCAGCAGCTTATCCCACTCCTACGAGCAGTACTTC.

The gene calls are TRBV7-6 and TRBJ2-3, with 9 bases that match TRBD1. The germline CDR1 and CDR2 sequences are SGHVS and FNYEAQ. This CDR3 is 16 amino acids long. V trimming: 5 bases; J trimming: 0 bases; junction bases outside the gene matches: 6. CDR3 amino acids: CASSAGQGPSTDTQYF. DNA of the CDR3: TGTGCCAGCAGCGCTGGACAGGGGCCTAGCACAGATACGCAGTATTTT.

This clone was seen a few times. The rearrangement joins TRBV19 to TRBJ1-6; D perhaps matches TRBD1 (5 bases). With 8 bases removed from V and 0 bases from J, the gap between germline ends came to 14 bases. The CDR3 length is 16 residues. Germline V gene lookup returns CDR1 LNHDA and CDR2 SQIVND (reference sequence). The CDR3 bases are TGTGCCAGTTGGGACGGGGGAAGCTCCTATAATTCACCCCTCCACTTT. Translated, it gives CASWDGGSSYNSPLHF.

The gene calls are TRBV9 and TRBJ1-3; 9 nucleotides align to TRBD1. V shed 5 bases and J 3 bases; nucleotides not matched to a gene: 3. Germline CDR1 SGDLS, CDR2 YYNGEE. The CDR3 spans 14 residues. The DNA for the CDR3 is TGTGCCAGCAGAGGGACAGGGAATGGAAACACCATATATTTT. Residues: CASRGTGNGNTIYF.

The chain combines TRBV29-1 with TRBJ2-1; 15 nucleotides match TRBD2. Germline V gene sequence: CDR1 SQVTM, CDR2 ANQGSEA. There are 15 residues in the CDR3. Unmatched junction bases numbered 11, after V lost 7 bases and J lost 10 bases. The chain's CDR3 is CSATGLAGGRGEQFF. CDR3 in DNA: TGCAGCGCCACCGGACTAGCGGGGGGGCGAGGGGAGCAGTTCTTC.